Detailed here is one T cell receptor beta chain. The antigen it recognizes is unknown. A much larger clone sits a single nucleotide away, making a read error possible. As the CDR3 is not closed by the conserved phenylalanine or tryptophan, this likely results from a read error. This specimen comes from a study of regulatory T cells in long-lasting Graves disease (dated by TCRdb to 2020 to 2023). A note on the overall study: In the newly diagnosed Graves' disease group, patients had been taking antithyroid drugs for less than 3 months. Persistent Graves' disease patients were compared with newly diagnosed Graves' disease patients by peripheral blood TCR sequencing and RNA sequencing. The study was conducted in China and was registered as a clinical trial. TCR sequencing covered about 13 persistent and about 20 newly diagnosed Graves' disease patients, some 33 samples in total. What the study reported, not specific to this receptor: Persistent disease showed preferential use of TRBV28, TRBJ1-2 and TRBJ2-5, whereas newly diagnosed disease favored TRBV20-1 and TRBJ2-1. Only peripheral blood was studied, because thyroid tissue, the primary lesion, was inaccessible. Compared with newly diagnosed patients, persistent Graves' disease patients had lower TCR Shannon entropy and fewer highly expanded clones, which suggests clonal expansion. The authors noted that the small sample size was a limitation that may lower accuracy. More public clonotypes were shared among persistent patients (around 3,000) than among newly diagnosed patients (more than 950). Sequencing and analysis were restricted to the TCR beta chain.

The CDR3 numbers 14 amino acids, ends counted. Only CDR3 DNA is held: 42 bases, read in frame from base 1. Trimming removed 8 bases from V and 4 bases from J; the gene matches leave 7 bases unexplained. Library preparation used multiplex PCR. Sequencing was carried out with an Illumina HiSeq 4000. TCR beta libraries were built with iRepertoire HTBI primers and Arm-PCR amplification of CDR3 regions. Before sequencing, the PCR products went through gel purification. As for the original processing: Gene usage analysis of CDR3 amino acid clonotypes used the approximately 62 TRBV and more than 13 TRBJ segments found across samples. COPE and FqMerger were used to merge the filtered high-quality paired reads into contigs. Contigs were aligned with BLAST to IMGT TRBV, TRBD and TRBJ reference genes, and CDR3 was defined per IMGT. Any clonotype with a frequency above 0.1% was counted as a highly expanded clone. Shannon entropy was used to measure repertoire diversity, and the Gini coefficient was used to measure V-J evenness. A clonotype was considered public if more than one individual shared it. TCRdb passed the public sequencing reads through fastp at Q25 and MiXCR, retaining productive beta sequences. All rows with the same CDR3 protein become a single entry with the most common DNA and genes. TCRdb, not the original authors, processed these V and J calls. For this sample there are 390,000 or so distinct CDR3 sequences; approximately 12% appear just once. Together, the top ten hold 15% to 20% of the sample.

Read against the paper, the sample's time point label means: newly diagnosed GD, antithyroid drugs for less than 3 months. RNA was extracted from PBMCs in TRIzol for both TCR sequencing and RNA sequencing. The diagnosis of Graves' disease was made according to American Thyroid Association guidelines. The patients came from an endocrinology department in Xi'an, China. From each patient, about 8.9 milliliters of peripheral blood was collected into an EDTA anticoagulant tube. Ficoll Paque Plus density gradient separation was used to isolate PBMCs, and no further T cell sorting was done. An Agilent 2100 Bioanalyzer and agarose gel were used to assess RNA quality, and a NanoDrop 2000 was used to measure RNA concentration. These data also featured in a second study, about T cells in Graves' hyperthyroidism and ophthalmopathy. The second study, in turn, reports: Stable Graves' hyperthyroidism was defined as the absence of progression to ophthalmopathy over 18 months of follow-up. The hyperthyroidism patients were between 18 and 65 years old and newly diagnosed, with a disease duration of less than 2 months. The study excluded patients with uncontrolled infections, other autoimmune diseases, pregnancy or lactation. Diagnoses were established on the basis of clinical symptoms, serum thyroxine and TRAb, thyroid ultrasound, and orbital computed tomography. The TCR CDR3 was subjected to a first round of RT-PCR using the HTBI primer set and the Qiagen OneStep RT-PCR kit. Most expanded thyroid clonotypes (frequency above 0.001) were also detected in blood, suggesting blood repertoires may reflect thyroid immune responses. A model built on a 13 V-J signature distinguished ophthalmopathy from stable hyperthyroidism, reaching roughly 88% sensitivity and approximately 81% specificity in cross-validation and 80%/75% in testing. In validation, the model predicted progression to ophthalmopathy a median of 6.5 months before onset, with 70% to 71% sensitivity and 72.22% specificity. To identify TCR V-J signatures that set the groups apart, the researchers used a discovery cohort of 90 to 100 patients, made up of roughly 45 with Graves' ophthalmopathy and about 60 with stable Graves' hyperthyroidism. Prospective prediction of ophthalmopathy was tested in an independent validation cohort consisting of some 18 hyperthyroidism patients and some 17 patients who later progressed to ophthalmopathy. The 90 to 100 discovery patients were randomly split 7:3 into training and test sets. In addition, the study compared T-cell repertoires in thyroid tissue and in blood from five or six Graves' hyperthyroidism patients. Following sampling, methimazole starting at 30 mg daily was given to hyperthyroidism patients, and high-dose intravenous methylprednisolone was given to ophthalmopathy patients. The libraries were constructed in a second round of multiplex PCR and then size-selected and purified. Sequencing of the libraries was done on an Illumina HiSeq2000 using paired-end 100 bp reads. Raw data were processed with SOAPnuke, discarding reads with adapters, uncalled bases, mean Phred below 15, or no exact constant-primer or identifier match. High-quality paired reads were merged using COPE v1.2.5, and each unique nucleotide sequence was defined as a clonotype. MiTCR v1.1 was used to align clonotypes to the IMGT TRBV, TRBD and TRBJ reference segments. Only V-J combinations with frequency above 0.0001, covering 99% to 99.2% of repertoires, were analysed. A TCS score was defined as the ratio between F50 (clonal expansion) and ExV (chaos), using BLOSUM62-based TCRdist between CDR3 peptides within each V-J. Welch's t-statistics and random forest reduced roughly 530 V-J features to under 15, which were used in a naive Bayes classifier (R e1071). Sample size was not statistically predetermined, and blinding of investigators to group allocation was not performed. According to the paper, TCR Vbeta CDR3 sequencing was carried out on over 130 peripheral blood samples, which came from 40 to 45 ophthalmopathy, approximately 72 hyperthyroidism and 17 progressor patients.

The V and J genes are TRBV12-3 or TRBV12-4 and TRBJ1-1, and 10 junction bases match TRBD1. This sample comprised peripheral blood mononuclear cells (PBMCs), obtained at new diagnosis, from a patient treated with antithyroid drugs. The TCR comes from a woman between 18 and 30 years old with Graves disease. Donor details come from another sample of the same person, matched by shared clones. Read as DNA, the sequence is TGTGCCAGCGGAGACAGGGGGCTGGGCACTGAAGCTTTCCTT. Translated, this is CASGDRGLGTEAFL.